A single sample is the source of the 19 T cell receptor beta chains below, sequenced in a study of shared clonotypes between healthy human individuals. Naive-designated CD8 cells lacked CD45RO, were positively enriched for CCR7, and omitted terminally differentiated effector memory CD45RA+ cells. TCRdb keeps only in-frame clones here, not all; method: immunoSEQ multiplex PCR. The sample lists about 2.1 million clones; just under 95% were seen once. The sample consisted of naive CD8+ T cells from PBMCs. Source of these receptors: a man aged 18 to 29 in good health. Some clones in this sample may be carry-over from other donors' samples.

Details on this clone: The same CDR3 arises from other DNA sequences in this sample as well. The V gene is TRBV27, the J gene TRBJ2-2, with D uncertain. The germline V gene encodes CDR1 MNHEY and CDR2 SMNVEV (reference sequence). Trimming shortened V by 2 bases and J by 5 bases, and 9 bases separated the two germline ends. The CDR3 has 14 amino acids. DNA of the CDR3: TGTGCCAGCAGTTTAAGGGTGGGGACCGGGGAGCTGTTTTTT. This gives the protein CASSLRVGTGELFF.

V usage is TRBV11-2 and J usage is TRBJ2-5; the D is unclear. Trimming pared 5 bases from V and 2 bases from J, leaving 9 bases between. The CDR3 extends over 13 amino acids. Per germline, CDR1 SGHAT and CDR2 FQNNGV. The CDR3 loop is CASSPPVQETQYF. In DNA form, the CDR3 reads TGTGCCAGCAGCCCCCCTGTACAAGAGACCCAGTACTTC.

On this clone itself: One junction end does not reproduce the germline sequence, and a read error may be involved. The chain combines TRBV30 with TRBJ1-3, with TRBD1 as a possible D gene (5 bases). This CDR3 region has 12 residues. Per the germline V gene, CDR1 is GTSNPN and CDR2 is SVGIG (reference sequence). CDR3 sequence reads: CAWTRTGLGLFF. The CDR3 region has the DNA TGTGCCTGGACCAGAACAGGTCTCGGGCTTTTCTTT. Full variable domain (rest looked up from reference TRBV30 and TRBJ1-3): SQTIHQWPATLVQPVGSPLSLECTVEGTSNPNLYWYRQAAGRGLQLLFYSVGIGQISSEVPQNLSASRPQDRQFILSSKKLLLSDSGFYLCAWTRTGLGLFFGEGSWLTVV.

V usage is TRBV27 and J usage is TRBJ1-1; the D is unclear. Between the trimmed V and J ends, which lost 4 bases and 1 base, there was a span of 10 bases. The CDR3 is made up of 14 amino acids. Germline CDR1 reads MNHEY; CDR2 reads SMNVEV (reference sequence). CDR3: CASSSPNPNTEAFF. CDR3 DNA: TGTGCCAGCAGTTCACCGAACCCGAACACTGAAGCTTTCTTT.

This chain uses TRBV19 with TRBJ2-7, with 9 bases aligning to TRBD1. CDR1 is LNHDA and CDR2 is SQIVND in the germline V gene (reference sequence). This CDR3 spans 18 amino acids. V was clipped by 5 bases and J by 3 bases; unmatched bases: 17. As DNA, the CDR3 is TGTGCCAGTAGTCCCGGGACAGGGCTGGCTTCATTCTACTACGAGCAGTACTTC. This encodes CASSPGTGLASFYYEQYF.

The rearrangement joins TRBV4-1 to TRBJ1-1; TRBD1 is a possible D gene (5 bases). The germline V gene encodes CDR1 MGHRA and CDR2 YSYEKL. The V and J ends lost 5 bases and 1 base respectively, with 8 bases between them. The CDR3 is 13 residues long. CDR3 protein: CASSRTGNTEAFF. In DNA, the CDR3 is TGCGCCAGCAGCAGAACAGGGAACACTGAAGCTTTCTTT.

The chain is built from TRBV27 and TRBJ2-7; D is ambiguous. V dropped 7 bases and J dropped 7 bases, with 23 bases sitting between them. Germline-derived CDR1 and CDR2 are MNHEY and SMNVEV (reference sequence). The length of the CDR3 is 15 residues. CDR3 nucleotides: TGTGCCAGCACCCTCAGGTGGAGCGATGGTGGGGAGCAGTACTTC. Encoded protein: CASTLRWSDGGEQYF.

The chain combines TRBV9 with TRBJ2-2, with 8 bases fitting TRBD1. V was pared by 3 bases and J by 3 bases, with 4 bases of the junction left unmatched. The germline V gene encodes CDR1 SGDLS and CDR2 YYNGEE. The CDR3 has 15 residues. CDR3 amino acids: CASSGYRGDTGELFF. DNA for the CDR3: TGTGCCAGCAGCGGATACAGGGGGGACACCGGGGAGCTGTTTTTT.

V gene TRBV5-3 combines with J gene TRBJ2-3; D call uncertain. TRBV5-3 qualifies as an ORF whose function is uncertain. Trimming removed 3 bases at V and 4 bases at J, with 15 bases between. The CDR3 contains 15 residues. The CDR3 here is CARSSDGVSADTQYF. DNA of the CDR3: TGTGCCAGAAGCTCGGATGGGGTAAGCGCAGATACGCAGTATTTT.

The rearrangement uses TRBV11-3 and TRBJ2-3; TRBD1 agrees at 10 bases. J lost 3 bases, V lost 3 bases, and 6 bases had no gene match. The CDR3 has 16 residues. Germline V gene data show CDR1 as SGHNT and CDR2 as YENEEA. CDR3 in amino acids: CASSLTGTGATDTQYF. The CDR3 bases are TGTGCCAGCAGCTTGACCGGGACAGGGGCGACAGATACGCAGTATTTT.

V is TRBV5-4 and J is TRBJ1-4; D is undetermined. Deletions cut 0 bases from V and 8 bases from J, with 11 bases between. The germline CDR1 and CDR2 sequences are SGHNT and YYREEE (reference sequence). The CDR3 totals 14 residues. The chain's CDR3 is CASSLANGEEKLFF. The CDR3 region has the DNA TGTGCCAGCAGCTTGGCCAACGGAGAGGAAAAACTGTTTTTT.

The gene calls are TRBV7-9 and TRBJ2-7; D is uncertain. V was trimmed by 7 bases and J by 0 bases, leaving 16 bases between them. This CDR3 comprises 15 residues. Per germline, CDR1 SEHNR and CDR2 FQNEAQ (reference sequence). The DNA for the CDR3 is TGTGCCAGCACCCCGAAAGGCTGGAGCTCCTACGAGCAGTACTTC. It translates to CASTPKGWSSYEQYF.

The genes are TRBV18 and TRBJ2-2; 11 bases are a match to TRBD2. The junction had 10 bases not matched to a gene; V was cut back by 2 bases and J by 2 bases. The length of the CDR3 is 19 residues. Germline assignment: CDR1 KGHSH and CDR2 LQKENI. In nucleotides, the CDR3 is TGTGCCAGCTCACCAATTGAACTAGCGGGAGAAGATAACACCGGGGAGCTGTTTTTT. Translation gives CASSPIELAGEDNTGELFF.

The chain links TRBV7-9 to TRBJ1-1, with D maybe TRBD1 (6 bases). The CDR3 totals 12 residues. Trimming took 3 bases from V and 11 from J, leaving 13 bases between them. Germline V gene data show CDR1 as SEHNR and CDR2 as FQNEAQ (reference sequence). The CDR3 coding sequence is TGTGCCAGCAGCTTGGTGGGGGCAGGGGCTTTCTTT. This sequence encodes CASSLVGAGAFF.

There are a few counts of this clone. The chain recombines TRBV4-2 with TRBJ2-1; D is ambiguous. The germline gives CDR1 LGHNA, CDR2 YNFKEQ. V lost 1 base, J lost 14 bases, and 12 bases lay in between. The CDR3 totals 12 residues. The CDR3 loop is CASSQAGKFEFF. CDR3 bases: TGTGCCAGCAGCCAAGCTGGCAAGTTCGAGTTCTTC.

This chain connects TRBV9 to TRBJ2-2; no reliable D call. Trimming took off 5 bases at V and 2 bases at J, with 4 bases between the two ends. The CDR3 runs to 12 residues. CDR1 and CDR2 from the germline V gene are SGDLS and YYNGEE. CDR3 DNA sequence: TGTGCCAGCAGGGATAACACCGGGGAGCTGTTTTTT. This encodes CASRDNTGELFF. Full variable domain (rest looked up from reference TRBV9 and TRBJ2-2): DSGVTQTPKHLITATGQRVTLRCSPRSGDLSVYWYQQSLDQGLQFLIQYYNGEERAKGNILERFSAQQFPDLHSELNLSSLELGDSALYFCASRDNTGELFFGEGSRLTVL.

The chain couples TRBV4-3 to TRBJ2-1; D is possibly TRBD1 (5 bases). The germline CDR1 and CDR2 sequences are LGHNA and YSLEER. This CDR3 spans 15 amino acids. V lost 2 bases and J 6 bases, leaving 14 bases between the germline ends. CDR3 coding DNA: TGCGCCAGCAGCCAAACGTCCGGACACAGCAATGAGCAGTTCTTC. Its translation is CASSQTSGHSNEQFF.

V and J are TRBV6-5 and TRBJ1-2; perhaps TRBD1 as D (5 bases). The CDR3 is 13 residues long. Per germline, CDR1 MNHEY and CDR2 SVGAGI. Trimming removed 3 bases at V and 4 bases at J, with 9 bases between. The CDR3 coding sequence is TGTGCCAGCAGTTATGCAGGGATCTATGGCTACACCTTC. It specifies CASSYAGIYGYTF.

On this clone: Within the sample, other DNA sequences also encode this same CDR3. This sequence joins TRBV27 and TRBJ2-7, with 8 bases fitting TRBD1. Germline CDR1 reads MNHEY; CDR2 reads SMNVEV (reference sequence). The CDR3 sequence is 13 residues long. V shed 6 bases, J shed 3 bases, and the junction held 4 bases outside the gene matches. The CDR3: CASSHGTGYEQYF. The CDR3 region has the DNA TGTGCCAGCAGCCACGGGACAGGCTACGAGCAGTACTTC.